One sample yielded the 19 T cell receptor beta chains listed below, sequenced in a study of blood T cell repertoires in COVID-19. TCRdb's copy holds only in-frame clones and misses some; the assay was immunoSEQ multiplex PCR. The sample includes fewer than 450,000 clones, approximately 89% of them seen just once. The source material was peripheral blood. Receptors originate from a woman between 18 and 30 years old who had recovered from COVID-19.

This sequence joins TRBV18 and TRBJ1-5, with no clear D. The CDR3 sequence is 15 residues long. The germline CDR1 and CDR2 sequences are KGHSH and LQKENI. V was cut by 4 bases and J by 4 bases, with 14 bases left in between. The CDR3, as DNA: TGTGCCAGCTCACTCGACACCTCCCTTAATCAGCCCCAGCATTTT. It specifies CASSLDTSLNQPQHF.

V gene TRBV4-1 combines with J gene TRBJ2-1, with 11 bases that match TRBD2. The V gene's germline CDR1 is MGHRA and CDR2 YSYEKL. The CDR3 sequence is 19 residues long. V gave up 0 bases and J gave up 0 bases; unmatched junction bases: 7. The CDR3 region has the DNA TGCGCCAGCAGCCAAGATGGACTAGCGGGTTTAAGCTCCTACAATGAGCAGTTCTTC. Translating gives CASSQDGLAGLSSYNEQFF.

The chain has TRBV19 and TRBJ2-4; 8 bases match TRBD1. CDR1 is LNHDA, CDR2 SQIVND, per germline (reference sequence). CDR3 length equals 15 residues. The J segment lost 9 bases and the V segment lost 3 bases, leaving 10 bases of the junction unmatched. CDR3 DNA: TGTGCCAGTAGTATTTCAGGACAGGGTTGGGGCATTCAGTACTTC. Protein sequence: CASSISGQGWGIQYF.

CDR3 nucleotides: TGTGCCAGCAGCTCAAGGGGACTAGCGGGAGCCGGGGAGACCCAGTACTTC. Translating gives CASSSRGLAGAGETQYF. This chain joins TRBV11-3 and TRBJ2-5, with 14 bases identical to TRBD2. The CDR3 is made up of 17 amino acids. The J segment lost 5 bases and the V segment lost 4 bases, leaving 9 bases of the junction unmatched. Germline V gene lookup returns CDR1 SGHNT and CDR2 YENEEA.

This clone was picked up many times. The CDR3 loop is CASSTGGGMTEAFF. In nucleotides, the CDR3 is TGTGCCAGCTCAACTGGAGGGGGCATGACTGAAGCTTTCTTT. The V call is TRBV18, the J call TRBJ1-1; 7 bases agree with TRBD1. J was trimmed by 5 bases and V by 5 bases; bases with no gene match: 8. CDR3 length equals 14 residues. The germline gives CDR1 KGHSH, CDR2 LQKENI.

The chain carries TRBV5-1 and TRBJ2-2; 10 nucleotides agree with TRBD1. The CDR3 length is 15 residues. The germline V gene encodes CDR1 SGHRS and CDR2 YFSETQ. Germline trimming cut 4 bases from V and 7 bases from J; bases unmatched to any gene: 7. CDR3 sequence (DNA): TGCGCCAGCAGCCTTGGGGACAGGGGTGTCGGGGAGCTGTTTTTT. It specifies CASSLGDRGVGELFF.

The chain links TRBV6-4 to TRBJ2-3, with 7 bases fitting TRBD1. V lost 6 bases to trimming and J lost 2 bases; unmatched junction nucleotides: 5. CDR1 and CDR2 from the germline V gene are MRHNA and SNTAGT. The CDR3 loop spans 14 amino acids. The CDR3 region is CASREGAITDTQYF. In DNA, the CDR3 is TGTGCCAGCAGAGAGGGGGCGATCACAGATACGCAGTATTTT.

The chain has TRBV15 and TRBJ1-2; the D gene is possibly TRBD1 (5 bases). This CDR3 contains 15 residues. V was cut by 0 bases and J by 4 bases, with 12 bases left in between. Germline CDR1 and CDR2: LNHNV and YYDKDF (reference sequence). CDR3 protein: CATSRDRKGSYGYTF. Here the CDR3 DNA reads TGTGCCACCAGCAGAGATCGTAAGGGGTCCTATGGCTACACCTTC.

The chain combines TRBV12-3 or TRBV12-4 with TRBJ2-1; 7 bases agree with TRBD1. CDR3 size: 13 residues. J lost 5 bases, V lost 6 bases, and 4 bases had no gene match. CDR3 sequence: CASRGTDNNEQFF. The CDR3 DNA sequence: TGTGCCAGCAGGGGGACAGATAACAATGAGCAGTTCTTC.

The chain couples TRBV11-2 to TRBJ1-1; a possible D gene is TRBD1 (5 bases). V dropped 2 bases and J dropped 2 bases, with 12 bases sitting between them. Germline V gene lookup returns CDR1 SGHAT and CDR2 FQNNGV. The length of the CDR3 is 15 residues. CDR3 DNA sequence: TGTGCCAGCAGCTTAAGGCAGGGACTTAACACTGAAGCTTTCTTT. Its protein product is CASSLRQGLNTEAFF.

CDR3 region: CAWSVGTELSTDTQYF. The DNA for the CDR3 is TGTGCCTGGAGTGTTGGGACAGAACTGAGCACAGATACGCAGTATTTT. This chain joins TRBV30 and TRBJ2-3; TRBD1 aligns across 7 bases. V shed 0 bases and J 0 bases; nucleotides not matched to a gene: 6. CDR3 length: 16 amino acids. Germline lookup yields CDR1 GTSNPN and CDR2 SVGIG (reference sequence).

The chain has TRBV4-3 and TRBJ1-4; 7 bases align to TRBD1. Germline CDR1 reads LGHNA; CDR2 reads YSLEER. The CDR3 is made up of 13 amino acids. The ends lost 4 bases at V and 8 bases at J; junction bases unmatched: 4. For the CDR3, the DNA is TGCGCCAGCAGCCGCGGGGACAGCGAAAAACTGTTTTTT. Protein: CASSRGDSEKLFF.

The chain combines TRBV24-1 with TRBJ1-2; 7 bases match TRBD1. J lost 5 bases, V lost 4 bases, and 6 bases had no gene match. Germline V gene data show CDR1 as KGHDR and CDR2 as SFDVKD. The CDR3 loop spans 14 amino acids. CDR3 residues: CATSDPDRLYGYTF. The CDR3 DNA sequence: TGTGCCACCAGTGACCCGGACAGGCTTTATGGCTACACCTTC.

The DNA of the CDR3 is TGTGCCAGCAGCCCGATTCGCAGCAGGACAGGGGATGGCTACACCTTC. Its translation: CASSPIRSRTGDGYTF. V gene TRBV14 combines with J gene TRBJ1-2; 9 nucleotides agree with TRBD1. CDR3 size: 16 residues. The germline V gene has CDR1 SGHDN and CDR2 FVKESK. The V and J ends lost 4 bases and 6 bases, in that order; junction bases with no gene match: 12. Full variable domain (remainder filled in from reference TRBV14 and TRBJ1-2): EAGVTQFPSHSVIEKGQTVTLRCDPISGHDNLYWYRRVMGKEIKFLLHFVKESKQDESGMPNNRFLAERTGGTYSTLKVQPAELEDSGVYFCASSPIRSRTGDGYTFGSGTRLTVV.

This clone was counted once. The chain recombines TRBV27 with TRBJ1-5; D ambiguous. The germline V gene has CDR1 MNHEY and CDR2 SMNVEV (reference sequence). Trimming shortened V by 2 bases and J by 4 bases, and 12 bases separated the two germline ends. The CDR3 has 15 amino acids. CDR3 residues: CASSLGGSGNQPQHF. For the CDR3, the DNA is TGTGCCAGCAGTTTAGGAGGGTCTGGTAATCAGCCCCAGCATTTT.

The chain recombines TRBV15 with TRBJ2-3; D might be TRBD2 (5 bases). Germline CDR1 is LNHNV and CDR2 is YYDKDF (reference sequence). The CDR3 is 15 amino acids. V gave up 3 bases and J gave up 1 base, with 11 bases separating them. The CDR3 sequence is CATSSAPGGTDTQYF. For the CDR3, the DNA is TGTGCCACCAGCAGTGCCCCCGGGGGCACAGATACGCAGTATTTT.

The CDR3 bases are TGTGCCAGCAGCTTAGTACTCTTGAATGAGCAGTTCTTC. Its translation is CASSLVLLNEQFF. The chain employs TRBV11-3 and TRBJ2-1, with unresolved D. The CDR3 totals 13 residues. The V gene lost 1 base and the J gene lost 7 bases, with 8 bases spanning the gap. The germline CDR1 and CDR2 sequences are SGHNT and YENEEA.

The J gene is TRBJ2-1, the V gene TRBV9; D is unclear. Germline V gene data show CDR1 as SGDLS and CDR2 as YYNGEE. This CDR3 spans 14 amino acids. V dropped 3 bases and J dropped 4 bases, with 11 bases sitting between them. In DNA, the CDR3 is TGTGCCAGCAGCGACGAGGCGATATACAATGAGCAGTTCTTC. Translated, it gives CASSDEAIYNEQFF.

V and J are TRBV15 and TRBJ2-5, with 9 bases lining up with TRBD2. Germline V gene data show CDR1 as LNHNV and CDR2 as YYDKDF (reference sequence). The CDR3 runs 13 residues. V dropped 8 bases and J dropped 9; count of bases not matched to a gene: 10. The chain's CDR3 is CATESAGGKAQYF. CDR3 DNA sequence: TGTGCCACCGAGAGTGCGGGAGGGAAGGCCCAGTACTTC. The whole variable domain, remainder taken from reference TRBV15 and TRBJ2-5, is DAMVIQNPRYQVTQFGKPVTLSCSQTLNHNVMYWYQQKSSQAPKLLFHYYDKDFNNEADTPDNFQSRRPNTSFCFLDIRSPGLGDTAMYLCATESAGGKAQYFGPGTRLLVL.